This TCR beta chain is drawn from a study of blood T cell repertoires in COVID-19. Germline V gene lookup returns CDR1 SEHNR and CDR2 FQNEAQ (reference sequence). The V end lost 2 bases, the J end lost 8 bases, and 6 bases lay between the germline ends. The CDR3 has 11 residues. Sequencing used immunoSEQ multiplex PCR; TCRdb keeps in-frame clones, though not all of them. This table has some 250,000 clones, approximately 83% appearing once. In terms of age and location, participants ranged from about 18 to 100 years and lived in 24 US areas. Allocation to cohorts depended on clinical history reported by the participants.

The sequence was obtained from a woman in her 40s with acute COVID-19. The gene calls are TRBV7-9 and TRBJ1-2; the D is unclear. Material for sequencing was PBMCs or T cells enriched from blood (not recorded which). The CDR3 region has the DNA TGTGCCAGCAGCTTAAATATAGGCTACACCTTC. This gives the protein CASSLNIGYTF.